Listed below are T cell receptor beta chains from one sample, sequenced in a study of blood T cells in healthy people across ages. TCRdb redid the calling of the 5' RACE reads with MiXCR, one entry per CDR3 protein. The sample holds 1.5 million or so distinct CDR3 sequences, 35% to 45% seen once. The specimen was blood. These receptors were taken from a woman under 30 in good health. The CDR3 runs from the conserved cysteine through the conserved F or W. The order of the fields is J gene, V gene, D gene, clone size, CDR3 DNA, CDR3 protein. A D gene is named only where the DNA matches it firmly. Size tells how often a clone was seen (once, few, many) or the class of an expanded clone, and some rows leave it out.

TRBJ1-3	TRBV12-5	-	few	TGTGCTAGTGGTTTCCGGGACCTGGGAAACACCATATATTTT	CASGFRDLGNTIYF
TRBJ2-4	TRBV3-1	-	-	TGTGCCAGCAGCCAAGTGGGCGGATATGACTACAATGAGCAGTACTTC	CASSQVGGYDYNEQYF
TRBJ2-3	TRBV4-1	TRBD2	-	TGCGCCAGCAGCCAACAACTAGCGGGGCTTTCTAGCACAGATACGCAGTATTTT	CASSQQLAGLSSTDTQYF
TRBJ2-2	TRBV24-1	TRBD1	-	TGTGCCACCAGTGATACGACCGGGACAGGGTACACCGGGGAGCTGTTTTTT	CATSDTTGTGYTGELFF
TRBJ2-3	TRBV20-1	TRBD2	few	TGCAGTGCTAGTGCTTCTAGCGGGGGTGCTATAGATACGCAGTATTTT	CSASASSGGAIDTQYF
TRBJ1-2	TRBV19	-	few	TGTGCCACCTCATGGGGCGGGTCGGACTATGGCTACACCTTC	CATSWGGSDYGYTF
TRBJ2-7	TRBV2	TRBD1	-	TGTGCCAGCATCGCGGACAGGGGATCTTACGAGCAGTACTTC	CASIADRGSYEQYF
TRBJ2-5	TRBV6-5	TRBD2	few	TGTGCCAGCAGTTACTCGAGAGCGGGAAGAGGGGAGACCCAGTACTTC	CASSYSRAGRGETQYF
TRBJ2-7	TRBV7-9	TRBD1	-	TGTGCCAGCAGCCTCGTCGGACAGGGTAATAGATACGAGCAGTACTTC	CASSLVGQGNRYEQYF
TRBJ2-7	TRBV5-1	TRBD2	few	TGCGCCAGCAGCTTGGGTGGTAGCGGGAGAACCTACGAGCAGTACTTC	CASSLGGSGRTYEQYF
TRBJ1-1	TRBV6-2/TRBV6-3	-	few	TGTGCCAGCAGCTGGAACACCCCGGGGACTGAAGCTTTCTTT	CASSWNTPGTEAFF
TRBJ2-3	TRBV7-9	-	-	TGTGCCAGCAGCTCAAGGTGGGAGCGATCCAAAGATACGCAGTATTTT	CASSSRWERSKDTQYF
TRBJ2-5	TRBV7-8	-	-	TGTGCCAGCAGCTTAGTTCCGGGCGGTATGGGGGAGACCCAGTACTTC	CASSLVPGGMGETQYF
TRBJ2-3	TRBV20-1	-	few	TGCAGTGCGACTCCGTTTATTCTAGATACGCAGTATTTT	CSATPFILDTQYF
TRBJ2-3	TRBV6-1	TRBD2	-	TGTGCCAGCAGTGCGGTCGCGGGGGAGACAGATACGCAGTATTTT	CASSAVAGETDTQYF
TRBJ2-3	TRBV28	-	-	TGTGCCAGCGAGAGCGGGAGCACAGATACGCAGTATTTT	CASESGSTDTQYF
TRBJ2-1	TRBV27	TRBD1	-	TGTGCCAGCAGTTTATCCGATGACAGGGGATACAATGAGCAGTTCTTC	CASSLSDDRGYNEQFF
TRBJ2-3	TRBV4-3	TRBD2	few	TGCGCCAGCAGCTCTCTAGCGGGGAGCAAAGATACGCAGTATTTT	CASSSLAGSKDTQYF
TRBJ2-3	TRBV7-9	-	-	TGTGCCAGCAGCCTAGGGAGGGACACCTACACAGGTACGCAGTATTTT	CASSLGRDTYTGTQYF
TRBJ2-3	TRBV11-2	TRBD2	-	TGTGCCAGCAGCTCGGCGGGACTAGCGCTCACAGATACGCAGTATTTT	CASSSAGLALTDTQYF
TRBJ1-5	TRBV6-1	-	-	TGTGCCAGCCAGCAGGGTGATCAGCCCCAGCATTTT	CASQQGDQPQHF
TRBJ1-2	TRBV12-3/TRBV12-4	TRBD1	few	TGTGCCAGCAGTCTCAGACAGGGACATGGCTACACCTTC	CASSLRQGHGYTF
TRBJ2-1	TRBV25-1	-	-	TGTGCCAGCAGTAAAACCGAACCGGGAAATGAGCAGTTCTTC	CASSKTEPGNEQFF
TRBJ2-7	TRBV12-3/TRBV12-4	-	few	TGTGCCAGCAGTTTATTGGCCGGTGTGTTGGAGCAGTACTTC	CASSLLAGVLEQYF
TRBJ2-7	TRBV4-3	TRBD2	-	TGCGCCAGCAGCCAAGATATTAAACTAGCGGGAGTAGGGTGGTGGGATGAGCAGTACTTC	CASSQDIKLAGVGWWDEQYF
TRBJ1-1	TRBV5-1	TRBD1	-	TGCGCCAGCAGGGCGGCGGCCACAGGGGGACCCCTGAACACTGAAGCTTTCTTT	CASRAAATGGPLNTEAFF
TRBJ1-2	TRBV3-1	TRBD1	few	TGTGCCAGCAGGGGGGACAGCGCACTCTATGGCTACACCTTC	CASRGDSALYGYTF
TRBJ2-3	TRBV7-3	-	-	TGTGCCAGCAGCTCGTTGGGTAGCAGAACTAGCACAGATACGCAGTATTTT	CASSSLGSRTSTDTQYF